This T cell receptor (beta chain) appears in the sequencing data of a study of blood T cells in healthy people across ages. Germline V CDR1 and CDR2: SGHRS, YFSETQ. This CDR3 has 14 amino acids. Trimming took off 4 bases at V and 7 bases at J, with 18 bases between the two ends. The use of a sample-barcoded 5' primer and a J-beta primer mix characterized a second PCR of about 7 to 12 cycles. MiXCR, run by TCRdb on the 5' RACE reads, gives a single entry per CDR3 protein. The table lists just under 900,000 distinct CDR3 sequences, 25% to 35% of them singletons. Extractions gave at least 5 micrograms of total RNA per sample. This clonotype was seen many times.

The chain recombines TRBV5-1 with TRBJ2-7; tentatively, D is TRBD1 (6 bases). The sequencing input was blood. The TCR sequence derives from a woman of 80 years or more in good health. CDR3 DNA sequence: TGCGCCAGCAGCCCTCAGGGGTTTCGTGGGGAGCAGTACTTC. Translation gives CASSPQGFRGEQYF.